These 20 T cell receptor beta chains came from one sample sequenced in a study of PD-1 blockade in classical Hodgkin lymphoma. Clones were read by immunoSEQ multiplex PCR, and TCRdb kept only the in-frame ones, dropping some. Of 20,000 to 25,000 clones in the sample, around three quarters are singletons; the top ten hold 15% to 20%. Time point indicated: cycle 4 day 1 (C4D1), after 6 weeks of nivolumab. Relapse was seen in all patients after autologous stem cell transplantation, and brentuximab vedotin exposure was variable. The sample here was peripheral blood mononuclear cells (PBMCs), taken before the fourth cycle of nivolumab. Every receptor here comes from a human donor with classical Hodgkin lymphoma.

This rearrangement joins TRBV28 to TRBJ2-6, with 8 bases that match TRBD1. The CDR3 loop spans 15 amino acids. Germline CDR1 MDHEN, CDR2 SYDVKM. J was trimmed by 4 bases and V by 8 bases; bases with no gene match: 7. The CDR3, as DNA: TGTGCCAGCGGATTTCAGGGGGCCGGGGCCAACGTCCTGACTTTC. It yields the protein CASGFQGAGANVLTF.

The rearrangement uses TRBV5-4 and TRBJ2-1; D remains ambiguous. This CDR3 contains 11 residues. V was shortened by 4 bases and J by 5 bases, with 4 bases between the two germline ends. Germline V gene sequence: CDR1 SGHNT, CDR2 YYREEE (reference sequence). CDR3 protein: CASSRDNEQFF. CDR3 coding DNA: TGTGCCAGCAGCAGGGACAATGAGCAGTTCTTC.

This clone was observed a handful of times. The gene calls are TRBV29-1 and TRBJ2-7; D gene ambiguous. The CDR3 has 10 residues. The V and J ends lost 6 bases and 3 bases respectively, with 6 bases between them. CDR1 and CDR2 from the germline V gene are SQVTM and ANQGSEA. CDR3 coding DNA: TGCAGCGTAATCAACTACGAGCAGTACTTC. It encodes CSVINYEQYF.

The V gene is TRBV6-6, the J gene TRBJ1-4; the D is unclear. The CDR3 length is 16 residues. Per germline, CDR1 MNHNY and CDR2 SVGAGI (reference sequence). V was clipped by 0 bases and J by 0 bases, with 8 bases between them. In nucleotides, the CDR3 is TGTGCCAGCAGTTACTCGGAAGGCGCAACTAATGAAAAACTGTTTTTT. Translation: CASSYSEGATNEKLFF.

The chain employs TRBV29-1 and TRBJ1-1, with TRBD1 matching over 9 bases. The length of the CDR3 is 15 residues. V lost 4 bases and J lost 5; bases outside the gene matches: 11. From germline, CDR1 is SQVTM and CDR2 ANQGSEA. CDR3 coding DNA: TGCAGCGTTGGCTCCTCCGGGACAGGGAGGACTGAAGCTTTCTTT. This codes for CSVGSSGTGRTEAFF.

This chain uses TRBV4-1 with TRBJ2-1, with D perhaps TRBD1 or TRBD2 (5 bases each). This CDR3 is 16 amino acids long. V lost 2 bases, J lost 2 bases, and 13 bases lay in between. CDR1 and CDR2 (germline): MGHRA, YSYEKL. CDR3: CASSQIGTRAYNEQFF. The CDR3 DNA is TGCGCCAGCAGCCAAATCGGGACCCGGGCCTACAATGAGCAGTTCTTC.

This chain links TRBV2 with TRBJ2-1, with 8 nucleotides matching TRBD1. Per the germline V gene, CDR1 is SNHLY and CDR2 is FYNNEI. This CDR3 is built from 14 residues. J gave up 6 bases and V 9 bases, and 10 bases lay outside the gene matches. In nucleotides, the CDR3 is TGTGCCAGTCAACGGACAGGGTCTCGCAATGAGCAGTTCTTC. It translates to CASQRTGSRNEQFF.

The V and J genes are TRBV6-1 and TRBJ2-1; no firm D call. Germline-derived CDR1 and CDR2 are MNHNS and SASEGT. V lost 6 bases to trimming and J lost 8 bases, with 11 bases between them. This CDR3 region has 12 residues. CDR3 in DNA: TGTGCCAGCAGGGCAGTGGTCCATGAGCAGTTCTTC. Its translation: CASRAVVHEQFF.

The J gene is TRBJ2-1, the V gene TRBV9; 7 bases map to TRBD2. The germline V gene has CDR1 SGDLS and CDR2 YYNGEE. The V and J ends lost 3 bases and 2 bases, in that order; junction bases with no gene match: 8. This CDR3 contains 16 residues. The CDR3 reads CASSGREGNPYNEQFF. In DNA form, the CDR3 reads TGTGCCAGCAGCGGGAGGGAGGGAAATCCCTACAATGAGCAGTTCTTC.

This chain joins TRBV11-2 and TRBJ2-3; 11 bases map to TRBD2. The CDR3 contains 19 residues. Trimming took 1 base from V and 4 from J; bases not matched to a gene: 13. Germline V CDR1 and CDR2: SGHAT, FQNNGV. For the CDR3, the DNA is TGTGCCAGCAGCTTAGTTGGGATTAGCGGGAGGGCCGGAGCAGATACGCAGTATTTT. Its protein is CASSLVGISGRAGADTQYF.

CDR3 sequence: CASSLFSNTEAFF. The CDR3 nucleotides read TGTGCCAGCAGCCTGTTTTCAAACACTGAAGCTTTCTTT. The V gene is TRBV6-5, the J gene TRBJ1-1; unclear D gene. V shed 6 bases and J shed 2 bases, with 10 bases lying between them. Germline V gene sequence: CDR1 MNHEY, CDR2 SVGAGI. This CDR3 region has 13 residues.

The chain's CDR3 is CASSQDWSGQGIETQYF. CDR3 DNA: TGTGCCAGCAGCCAAGATTGGTCTGGGCAGGGCATAGAGACCCAGTACTTC. The chain is built from TRBV4-2 and TRBJ2-5; tentatively, D is TRBD1 (5 bases). The CDR3 totals 17 residues. CDR1 and CDR2 (germline): LGHNA, YNFKEQ. Trimming stripped 0 bases from V and 4 bases from J, with 18 bases between.

CDR3 region: CASSGQGTTDTQYF. The CDR3 nucleotides are TGCGCCAGCAGCGGACAGGGTACGACAGATACGCAGTATTTT. The chain recombines TRBV5-1 with TRBJ2-3; 8 nucleotides agree with TRBD1. CDR1 and CDR2 from the germline V gene are SGHRS and YFSETQ. The V and J ends lost 4 bases and 3 bases, in that order; junction bases with no gene match: 4. The CDR3 is 14 residues long.

In DNA form, the CDR3 reads TGTGCCAGCAGTACCGCGGGGGACTACGAGCAGTACTTC. As protein: CASSTAGDYEQYF. This chain joins TRBV28 and TRBJ2-7, with TRBD2 matching over 7 bases. The CDR3 length is 13 residues. CDR1 and CDR2 (germline): MDHEN, SYDVKM. V was clipped by 5 bases and J by 3 bases; unmatched bases: 4.

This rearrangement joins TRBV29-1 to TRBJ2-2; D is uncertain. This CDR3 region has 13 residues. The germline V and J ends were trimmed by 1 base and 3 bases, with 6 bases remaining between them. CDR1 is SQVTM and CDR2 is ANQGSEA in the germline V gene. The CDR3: CSVEGTHTGELFF. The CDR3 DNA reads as TGCAGCGTTGAAGGGACCCACACCGGGGAGCTGTTTTTT.

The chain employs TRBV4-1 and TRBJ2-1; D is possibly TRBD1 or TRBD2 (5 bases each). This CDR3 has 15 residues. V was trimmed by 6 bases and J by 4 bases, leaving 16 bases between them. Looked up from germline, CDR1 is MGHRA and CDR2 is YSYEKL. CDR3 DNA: TGCGCCAGCAGTCGATTGGGGGTAAGGTACAATGAGCAGTTCTTC. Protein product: CASSRLGVRYNEQFF.

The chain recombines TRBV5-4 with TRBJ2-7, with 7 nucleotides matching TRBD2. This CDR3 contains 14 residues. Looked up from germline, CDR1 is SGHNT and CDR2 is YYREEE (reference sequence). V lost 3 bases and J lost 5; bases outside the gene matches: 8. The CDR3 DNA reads TGTGCCAGCAGCTCGCGACTAGCACTCCACGAGCAGTACTTC. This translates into CASSSRLALHEQYF.

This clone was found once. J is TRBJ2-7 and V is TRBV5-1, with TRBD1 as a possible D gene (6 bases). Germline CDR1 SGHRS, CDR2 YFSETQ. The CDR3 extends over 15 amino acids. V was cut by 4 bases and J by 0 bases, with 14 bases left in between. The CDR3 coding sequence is TGCGCCAGCAGCATCACAAGGGGGAGCTCCTACGAGCAGTACTTC. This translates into CASSITRGSSYEQYF.

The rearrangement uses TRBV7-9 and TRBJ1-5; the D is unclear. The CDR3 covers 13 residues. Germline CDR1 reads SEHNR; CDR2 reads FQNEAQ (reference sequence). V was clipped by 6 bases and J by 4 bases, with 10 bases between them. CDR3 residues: CASRNRDNQPQHF. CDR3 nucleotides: TGTGCCAGCAGAAACCGGGATAATCAGCCCCAGCATTTT. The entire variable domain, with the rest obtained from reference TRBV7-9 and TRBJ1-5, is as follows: DTGVSQNPRHKITKRGQNVTFRCDPISEHNRLYWYRQTLGQGPEFLTYFQNEAQLEKSRLLSDRFSAERPKGSFSTLEIQRTEQGDSAMYLCASRNRDNQPQHFGDGTRLSIL.

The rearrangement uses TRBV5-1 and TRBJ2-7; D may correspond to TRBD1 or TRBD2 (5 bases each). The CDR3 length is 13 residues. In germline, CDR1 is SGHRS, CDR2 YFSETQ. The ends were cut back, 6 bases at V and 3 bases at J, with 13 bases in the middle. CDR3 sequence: CASNRDASYEQYF. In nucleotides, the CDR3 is TGCGCCAGCAACCGGGACGCAAGCTACGAGCAGTACTTC.